The 10 T cell receptor beta chains below come from one sample, sequenced in a study of early T cells in non-severe SARS-CoV-2 infection. TCRdb re-analysed the 5' RACE reads in MiXCR, keeping a single row per CDR3 protein. The sample contains 100,000 to 150,000 distinct CDR3 sequences, under 15% of which appear only once. Sequencing was done on a sample of whole blood. These receptors were taken from an adult who was a healthcare worker with PCR-confirmed SARS-CoV-2 infection or an uninfected control (not recorded which).

This clonotype has only one observation. V usage is TRBV4-1 and J usage is TRBJ2-1, with D unresolved. With 4 bases removed from V and 4 bases from J, the gap between germline ends came to 8 bases. Germline values: CDR1 MGHRA, CDR2 YSYEKL. The CDR3 extends over 13 amino acids. CDR3 residues: CASSPAGYNEQFF. CDR3 coding DNA: TGCGCCAGCAGCCCCGCAGGATACAATGAGCAGTTCTTC.

The gene calls are TRBV11-3 and TRBJ2-3; D is uncertain. The V end was cut by 5 bases, the J end by 2 bases, with 20 bases between. Per germline, CDR1 SGHNT and CDR2 YENEEA. There are 17 residues in the CDR3. CDR3 protein: CASSLSSPAIHTDTQYF. The CDR3, as DNA: TGTGCCAGCAGCCTCTCTTCTCCGGCGATCCACACAGATACGCAGTATTTT. The variable domain in full, completed from reference TRBV11-3 and TRBJ2-3, reads EAGVVQSPRYKIIEKKQPVAFWCNPISGHNTLYWYLQNLGQGPELLIRYENEEAVDDSQLPKDRFSAERLKGVDSTLKIQPAELGDSAVYLCASSLSSPAIHTDTQYFGPGTRLTVL.

V gene TRBV10-3 combines with J gene TRBJ2-3, with D hard to call. This CDR3 is 12 amino acids long. V lost 9 bases, J lost 2 bases, and 9 bases lay in between. Looked up from germline, CDR1 is ENHRY and CDR2 is SYGVKD. This chain's CDR3 is CAISFATDTQYF. DNA of the CDR3: TGTGCCATTTCCTTTGCCACAGATACGCAGTATTTT.

The chain couples TRBV3-1 to TRBJ2-3; 7 bases map to TRBD2. V dropped 5 bases and J dropped 1; count of bases not matched to a gene: 9. The germline gives CDR1 LGHDT, CDR2 YNNKEL (reference sequence). This CDR3 has 16 residues. CDR3 DNA: TGTGCCAGCAGCAGAAATCCGGCGGGGGGCACAGATACGCAGTATTTT. This translates into CASSRNPAGGTDTQYF.

This chain joins TRBV19 and TRBJ2-1; the match to TRBD2 covers 12 bases. The germline V gene encodes CDR1 LNHDA and CDR2 SQIVND (reference sequence). The CDR3 has 16 amino acids. V trimming: 6 bases; J trimming: 0 bases; junction bases outside the gene matches: 3. CDR3 coding DNA: TGTGCCAGTAGGGGACTAGCGGGTAGCTCCTACAATGAGCAGTTCTTC. It specifies CASRGLAGSSYNEQFF.

Only a few counts were recorded for this clonotype. The V call is TRBV4-2, the J call TRBJ2-2; a possible D gene is TRBD2 (5 bases). V was trimmed by 4 bases and J by 5 bases, leaving 11 bases between them. The CDR3 has 14 amino acids. Germline loops: CDR1 LGHNA, CDR2 YNFKEQ. The DNA for the CDR3 is TGTGCCAGCAGCCGCGGACTTACGACCGGGGAGCTGTTTTTT. It is translated as CASSRGLTTGELFF.

This clonotype came up many times. The chain couples TRBV20-1 to TRBJ2-1; TRBD2 agrees at 8 bases. CDR3 length: 16 amino acids. The germline V gene has CDR1 DFQATT and CDR2 SNEGSKA (reference sequence). J lost 0 bases, V lost 2 bases, and 6 bases had no gene match. Here the CDR3 reads CSARISGGASYNEQFF. The DNA for the CDR3 is TGCAGTGCTAGAATTTCCGGGGGGGCCTCCTACAATGAGCAGTTCTTC.

The sample holds one count of this clonotype. This chain joins TRBV6-6 and TRBJ1-6; 10 nucleotides match TRBD1. V was clipped by 2 bases and J by 10 bases; unmatched bases: 8. The germline V gene has CDR1 MNHNY and CDR2 SVGAGI (reference sequence). CDR3 size: 16 residues. CDR3 sequence (DNA): TGTGCCAGCAGTTACCAGGGACAGGGGCAGGACTCACCCCTCCACTTT. Residues: CASSYQGQGQDSPLHF.

This chain joins TRBV28 and TRBJ1-1, with D uncertain. The germline CDR1 and CDR2 sequences are MDHEN and SYDVKM. The V and J ends lost 7 bases and 5 bases respectively, with 14 bases between them. The CDR3 has 13 residues. Here the CDR3 reads CASTYVRRTEAFF. DNA of the CDR3: TGTGCCAGCACCTACGTCAGGAGGACTGAAGCTTTCTTT. Full variable domain (outside the CDR3, taken from reference TRBV28 and TRBJ1-1): DVKVTQSSRYLVKRTGEKVFLECVQDMDHENMFWYRQDPGLGLRLIYFSYDVKMKEKGDIPEGYSVSREKKERFSLILESASTNQTSMYLCASTYVRRTEAFFGQGTRLTVV.

The CDR3 sequence is CSVTLRDDTYEQYF. The CDR3 DNA reads as TGCAGCGTGACCCTCAGGGACGATACCTACGAGCAGTACTTC. V usage is TRBV29-1 and J usage is TRBJ2-7; D tentatively fits TRBD1 or TRBD2 (5 bases each). The length of the CDR3 is 14 residues. The germline V gene encodes CDR1 SQVTM and CDR2 ANQGSEA. Deletions cut 6 bases from V and 2 bases from J, with 17 bases between.